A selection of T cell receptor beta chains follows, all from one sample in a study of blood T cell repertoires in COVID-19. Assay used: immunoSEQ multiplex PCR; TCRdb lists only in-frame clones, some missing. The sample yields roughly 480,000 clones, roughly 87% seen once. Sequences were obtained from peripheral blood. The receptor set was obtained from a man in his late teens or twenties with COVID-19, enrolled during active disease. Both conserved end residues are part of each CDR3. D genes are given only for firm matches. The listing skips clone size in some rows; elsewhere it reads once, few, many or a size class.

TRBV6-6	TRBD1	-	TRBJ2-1	TGTGCCAGCAGTGCCAGACAGGGTTGGAATGAGCAGTTCTTC	CASSARQGWNEQFF
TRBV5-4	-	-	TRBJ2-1	TGTGCCAGCAGCTTGGAGCAGGGCAGCAATGAGCAGTTCTTC	CASSLEQGSNEQFF
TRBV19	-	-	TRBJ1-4	TGTGCCAGTAGTATTAAAGGGGTTGAAAAACTGTTTTTT	CASSIKGVEKLFF
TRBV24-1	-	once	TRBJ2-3	TGTGCCACCGGAGACAGAGGCACAGATACGCAGTATTTT	CATGDRGTDTQYF
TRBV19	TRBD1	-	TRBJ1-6	TGTGCCAGTAGTATCCAGGGGGCAAATTCACCCCTCCACTTT	CASSIQGANSPLHF
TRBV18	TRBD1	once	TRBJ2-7	TGTGCCAGCTCATTGATGGACAGGGCGTCTGGCTACGAGCAGTACTTC	CASSLMDRASGYEQYF
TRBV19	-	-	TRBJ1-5	TGTGCCAGTAGTCAAATACATCAGGGCCTACTGGGCTATAGCAATCAGCCCCAGCATTTT	CASSQIHQGLLGYSNQPQHF
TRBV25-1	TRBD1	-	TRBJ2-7	TGTGCCAGCAGCCGACCGGGACAGAGCTCCTACGAGCAGTACTTC	CASSRPGQSSYEQYF
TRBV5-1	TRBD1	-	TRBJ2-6	TGCGCCAGTTTACAGGGCCCCAGGGGGGGGGCCAACGTCCTGACTTTC	CASLQGPRGGANVLTF
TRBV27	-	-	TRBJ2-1	TGTGCCAGCAGTTTTGGGAGACGGAACAATGAGCAGTTCTTC	CASSFGRRNNEQFF
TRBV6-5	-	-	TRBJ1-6	TGTGCCAGCAGTTACTCCCTGGCAGCGGGGGATTCACCCCTCCACTTT	CASSYSLAAGDSPLHF
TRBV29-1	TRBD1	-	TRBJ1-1	TGCAGCGCTGGGGGACAGGGAAGAACTGAAGCTTTCTTT	CSAGGQGRTEAFF
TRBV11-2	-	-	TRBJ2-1	TGTGCCAGCAGCTTACAATCCGAGGTTGGGAATGAGCAGTTCTTC	CASSLQSEVGNEQFF
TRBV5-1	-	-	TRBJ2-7	TGCGCCAGCAGCTCGGGACTGGAGAGAAGCGAGCAGTACTTC	CASSSGLERSEQYF
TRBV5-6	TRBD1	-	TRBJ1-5	TGTGCCAGCAGCTCCCGGGACAGGGCGTATCAGCCCCAGCATTTT	CASSSRDRAYQPQHF
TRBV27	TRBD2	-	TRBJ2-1	TGTGCCAGCTCTATGGGACTAGCGGGGGCGTTCCATGAGCAGTTCTTC	CASSMGLAGAFHEQFF
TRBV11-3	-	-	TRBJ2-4	TGTGCCAGCAGCTTAGATCGCTGGGGCGCAGCCAAAAACATTCAGTACTTC	CASSLDRWGAAKNIQYF
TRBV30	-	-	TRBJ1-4	TGTGCCTGGAGTGGGATGGGGCACGAAAAACTGTTTTTT	CAWSGMGHEKLFF